This TCR beta chain was captured by sequencing in a study of human T cells and chemical hapten exposure. General study points: Patch test score rose with PT1 expanded TCR count, significant at thresholds 8, 16 and 32, not 4. TCRs exceeding a frequency of 1 in 1000 stayed unchanged under DPC sensitization.

As regards this clonotype: Its antigen is unknown.

Time point described: patch test 2, 6 weeks after DPC sensitization. Treatment noted: therapeutic diphenylcyclopropenone sensitization with weekly scalp DPC. Blood draws came first, before each patch test. The study's library attached unique molecular identifiers to single cDNA molecules. One entry per CDR3 protein, called by TCRdb with MiXCR from the RACE reads. In the table there are 85,000 to 100,000 distinct CDR3 sequences, 8% to 13% of which are singletons. Trimming cost V 1 base and J 2 bases; bases outside gene matches: 6. The CDR3 loop spans 16 amino acids. Germline V gives CDR1 SGHNT, CDR2 YENEEA.

The chain combines TRBV11-3 with TRBJ2-3, with 7 bases that match TRBD2. Sequenced here: whole blood, sampled in connection with sensitization to the hapten diphenylcyclopropenone (DPC). This TCR was recovered from a man between 40 and 49 years old with alopecia areata. Some clones in this sample may be carry-over from other donors' samples. This CDR3 reads CASSLAAGDLTDTQYF. The DNA for the CDR3 is TGTGCCAGCAGCTTAGCGGCGGGAGACCTCACAGATACGCAGTATTTT.